This T cell receptor (beta chain) was identified during a study of blood T cell repertoires in COVID-19. For the study at large: In each case, the material was cDNA or gDNA derived from T cells, B-cell-depleted T cells, or PBMCs.

How the authors handled the data: It was from reference gene primer amplification that nucleated cell counts were estimated. Using immunoSEQ multiplex PCR, the repertoire was profiled, and TCRdb retains in-frame clones only, with some absent. Clonal size and the V and J genes are those of that table, whereas D and trimming came from the DNA. The data hold around 270,000 clones, with roughly 89% observed a single time. Trimming cost V 6 bases and J 0 bases, with 12 bases left between them. The CDR3 runs 16 residues. The germline CDR1 and CDR2 sequences are SGHDN and FVKESK. The sample consisted of peripheral blood. This chain links TRBV14 with TRBJ2-6; a weak D match, TRBD1 (5 bases). This TCR was recovered from a man aged 25 to 45 with acute or convalescent COVID-19. The CDR3 DNA sequence: TGTGCCAGCAGGGTAGGACACCGCTCTGGGGCCAACGTCCTGACTTTC. Residues: CASRVGHRSGANVLTF.